The 15 T cell receptor beta chains below were found in one sample sequenced in a study of OX40 agonist ivuxolimab in advanced cancers. Clones were read by immunoSEQ multiplex PCR, and TCRdb kept only the in-frame ones, dropping some. The sample has about 100,000 clones, 90% seen once; the top ten hold 0.31%. This specimen consisted of CD4+ or CD8+ T cells sorted from blood, obtained in a trial of the OX40 agonist ivuxolimab. The receptors shown here come from an adult with an advanced solid tumor such as melanoma, head and neck, liver or kidney cancer.

This rearrangement joins TRBV4-2 to TRBJ2-3, with no clear D. The CDR3 spans 13 residues. Per germline, CDR1 LGHNA and CDR2 YNFKEQ. V shed 1 base and J shed 6 bases, with 8 bases lying between them. The CDR3 sequence is CASSQVPRDTQYF. The CDR3 region has the DNA TGTGCCAGCAGCCAAGTCCCTAGGGATACGCAGTATTTT.

This clone was detected only a few times. The chain carries TRBV28 and TRBJ2-5; 9 bases are shared with TRBD1. The V segment lost 6 bases and the J segment 4 bases; nucleotides outside the gene matches: 12. The CDR3 sequence is 16 residues long. Germline V gives CDR1 MDHEN, CDR2 SYDVKM. CDR3 sequence: CASRHGRTGVGETQYF. The CDR3 bases are TGTGCCAGCAGACACGGACGGACAGGGGTGGGAGAGACCCAGTACTTC.

This chain uses TRBV28 with TRBJ1-2, with D perhaps matching TRBD1 (5 bases). CDR3 length equals 15 residues. From germline, CDR1 is MDHEN and CDR2 SYDVKM. Trimming removed 1 base at V and 8 bases at J, with 17 bases between. Here the CDR3 reads CASSLSRGILGGYTF. The CDR3 DNA reads as TGTGCCAGCAGTTTATCGAGGGGAATTTTAGGGGGCTACACCTTC.

This clone was seen a single time. The rearrangement uses TRBV28 and TRBJ2-7, with unresolved D. Germline loops: CDR1 MDHEN, CDR2 SYDVKM. This CDR3 has 13 amino acids. Trimming pared 2 bases from V and 2 bases from J, leaving 7 bases between. The CDR3: CASSLQAPYEQYF. The CDR3 nucleotides are TGTGCCAGCAGTTTACAGGCCCCCTACGAGCAGTACTTC. The full variable domain, in which reference TRBV28 and TRBJ2-7 provide the parts outside the CDR3, is DVKVTQSSRYLVKRTGEKVFLECVQDMDHENMFWYRQDPGLGLRLIYFSYDVKMKEKGDIPEGYSVSREKKERFSLILESASTNQTSMYLCASSLQAPYEQYFGPGTRLTVT.

The chain joins TRBV18 to TRBJ2-4; tentatively, D is TRBD2 (8 bases). The ends were cut back, 1 base at V and 0 bases at J, with 16 bases in the middle. This CDR3 has 18 amino acids. Germline CDR1 is KGHSH and CDR2 is LQKENI. The CDR3: CASSPLAGQPLAKNIQYF. The CDR3 DNA reads as TGTGCCAGCTCACCACTAGCGGGACAGCCCCTAGCCAAAAACATTCAGTACTTC.

The J gene is TRBJ2-2, the V gene TRBV5-4, with 11 nucleotides matching TRBD1. V lost 1 base and J lost 4; bases outside the gene matches: 6. This CDR3 spans 17 amino acids. From germline, CDR1 is SGHNT and CDR2 YYREEE (reference sequence). CDR3 sequence reads: CASSLRTGGLVTGELFF. The CDR3 region has the DNA TGTGCCAGCAGCTTGCGGACAGGGGGCTTGGTCACCGGGGAGCTGTTTTTT.

This chain links TRBV6-4 with TRBJ2-3; 7 bases fit TRBD2. Trimming at V came to 3 bases and at J to 8 bases, leaving 5 bases not matched to a gene. Germline V lookup: CDR1 MRHNA, CDR2 SNTAGT. The CDR3 runs 13 residues. CDR3 nucleotides: TGTGCCAGCAGTGAGTCTAGCGGAGGTACGCAGTATTTT. Translated, it gives CASSESSGGTQYF.

The chain carries TRBV11-3 and TRBJ2-1; 7 bases match TRBD2. The V gene's germline CDR1 is SGHNT and CDR2 YENEEA. This CDR3 region has 15 residues. V was clipped by 4 bases and J by 4 bases; unmatched bases: 7. The CDR3 spells CASSCIGTNYNEQFF. The CDR3 nucleotides are TGTGCCAGCAGCTGTATCGGGACTAATTACAATGAGCAGTTCTTC. Complete variable domain (other parts from reference TRBV11-3 and TRBJ2-1): EAGVVQSPRYKIIEKKQPVAFWCNPISGHNTLYWYLQNLGQGPELLIRYENEEAVDDSQLPKDRFSAERLKGVDSTLKIQPAELGDSAVYLCASSCIGTNYNEQFFGPGTRLTVL.

The chain joins TRBV7-8 to TRBJ1-2; TRBD1 matches 9 bases. This CDR3 contains 16 residues. The V gene's germline CDR1 is SGHVS and CDR2 FQNEAQ. J was trimmed by 7 bases and V by 1 base; bases with no gene match: 10. CDR3 sequence: CASSLESNRGLGGYTF. In DNA form, the CDR3 reads TGTGCCAGCAGCTTAGAAAGTAACAGGGGGCTGGGTGGCTACACCTTC.

The V call is TRBV7-2, the J call TRBJ2-2; 13 nucleotides agree with TRBD2. J gave up 5 bases and V 2 bases, and 5 bases lay outside the gene matches. The germline V gene encodes CDR1 SGHTA and CDR2 FQGNSA. CDR3 length: 17 residues. Here the CDR3 reads CASSLTSGRAGTGELFF. CDR3 nucleotide sequence: TGTGCCAGCAGCTTAACTAGCGGGAGGGCCGGGACCGGGGAGCTGTTTTTT.

This clone was detected once. The genes are TRBV5-6 and TRBJ2-7; 8 nucleotides align to TRBD2. There are 16 residues in the CDR3. V lost 1 base, J lost 1 base, and 7 bases stayed unmatched. Germline CDR1 is SGHDT and CDR2 is YYEEEE. CDR3 in DNA: TGTGCCAGCAGCTTGACTAGCGGAGTGGGTTCCTACGAGCAGTACTTC. This gives the protein CASSLTSGVGSYEQYF.

This chain uses TRBV7-9 with TRBJ1-1; a weak D match, TRBD1 (6 bases). V was pared by 5 bases and J by 2 bases, with 15 bases between. This CDR3 has 15 residues. The V gene's germline CDR1 is SEHNR and CDR2 FQNEAQ (reference sequence). The chain's CDR3 is CASSHTGTPNTEAFF. Here the CDR3 DNA reads TGTGCCAGCAGCCACACCGGGACACCAAACACTGAAGCTTTCTTT.

The chain joins TRBV7-3 to TRBJ2-3; TRBD2 aligns across 8 bases. There are 15 residues in the CDR3. J lost 7 bases, V lost 3 bases, and 9 bases had no gene match. The germline V gene has CDR1 SGHTA and CDR2 FQGTGA. The CDR3 is CASSLEGLGPHTQYF. CDR3 sequence (DNA): TGTGCCAGCAGCTTGGAGGGACTAGGTCCACATACGCAGTATTTT. The full variable domain, rest sourced from reference TRBV7-3 and TRBJ2-3, is GAGVSQTPSNKVTEKGKYVELRCDPISGHTALYWYRQSLGQGPEFLIYFQGTGAADDSGLPNDRFFAVRPEGSVSTLKIQRTERGDSAVYLCASSLEGLGPHTQYFGPGTRLTVL.

The J gene is TRBJ2-5, the V gene TRBV6-5, with D possibly matching TRBD1 (6 bases). V lost 5 bases and J 4 bases, leaving 14 bases between the germline ends. This CDR3 spans 14 amino acids. Germline V CDR1 and CDR2: MNHEY, SVGAGI. CDR3 coding DNA: TGTGCCAGCAGTGTTACAGGGTTTGCAGAGACCCAGTACTTC. Translated, it gives CASSVTGFAETQYF.

The chain carries TRBV11-2 and TRBJ2-2; maybe TRBD2 (6 bases). The V end lost 0 bases, the J end lost 10 bases, and 12 bases lay between the germline ends. The CDR3 consists of 14 residues. Germline CDR1 reads SGHAT; CDR2 reads FQNNGV. CDR3 residues: CASSLELAVVELFF. CDR3 nucleotides: TGTGCCAGCAGCTTAGAGTTAGCGGTCGTGGAGCTGTTTTTT.